Each of the 15 T cell receptor beta chains below was sequenced from the same sample in a study of blood T cell repertoires in COVID-19. Clones were read by immunoSEQ multiplex PCR, and TCRdb kept only the in-frame ones, dropping some. The table has around 300,000 clones, roughly nine tenths seen once. The specimen sequenced was peripheral blood. The receptors here all came from a middle-aged man with acute or convalescent COVID-19.

The chain is built from TRBV6-5 and TRBJ1-2; 8 positions agree with TRBD1. V shed 7 bases, J shed 4 bases, and the junction held 5 bases outside the gene matches. CDR3 size: 13 residues. The V gene's germline CDR1 is MNHEY and CDR2 SVGAGI. The CDR3 loop is CASTPTGAYGYTF. The CDR3 DNA follows: TGTGCCAGCACTCCGACAGGGGCCTATGGCTACACCTTC.

The chain employs TRBV27 and TRBJ2-7; 7 nucleotides align to TRBD1. Looked up from germline, CDR1 is MNHEY and CDR2 is SMNVEV (reference sequence). Unmatched junction bases numbered 4, after V lost 5 bases and J lost 6 bases. This CDR3 region has 12 residues. The CDR3 DNA reads TGTGCCAGCAGTGATTACAGGGGCGAGCAGTACTTC. Translation gives CASSDYRGEQYF.

This clone is a singleton in its sample. The gene calls are TRBV24-1 and TRBJ1-4; D possibly corresponds to TRBD1 (5 bases). The CDR3 runs 16 residues. The V and J ends lost 4 bases and 1 base respectively, with 12 bases between them. Germline CDR1 and CDR2: KGHDR and SFDVKD. The CDR3, as DNA: TGTGCCACCAGTGACACCCGACAGTTAACTAATGAAAAACTGTTTTTT. It yields the protein CATSDTRQLTNEKLFF.

The chain links TRBV5-1 to TRBJ1-2, with a tentative D call TRBD1 (5 bases). CDR1 and CDR2 (germline): SGHRS, YFSETQ. This CDR3 has 15 residues. Trimming shortened V by 0 bases and J by 4 bases, and 13 bases separated the two germline ends. The CDR3 here is CASSLAGDTFYGYTF. CDR3 bases: TGCGCCAGCAGCTTGGCGGGGGATACCTTCTATGGCTACACCTTC.

The V call is TRBV12-5, the J call TRBJ1-5, with 10 bases fitting TRBD1. With 7 bases clipped from V and 9 bases from J, the junction kept 9 bases outside the gene matches. The CDR3 totals 14 residues. From germline, CDR1 is LGHNT and CDR2 FRNRAP. The DNA of the CDR3 is TGTGCTAGTGCCGGGGGGACAGGGGAGTGGCCCCAGCATTTT. It specifies CASAGGTGEWPQHF.

The genes are TRBV4-1 and TRBJ2-3; D is undetermined. The CDR3 contains 13 residues. The V gene lost 4 bases and the J gene lost 0 bases, with 5 bases spanning the gap. The germline CDR1 and CDR2 sequences are MGHRA and YSYEKL. The CDR3 DNA reads TGCGCCAGCAGCCTTCAGAGCACAGATACGCAGTATTTT. Translating gives CASSLQSTDTQYF.

The genes are TRBV30 and TRBJ1-1; D might be TRBD1 (5 bases). There are 17 residues in the CDR3. V was clipped by 2 bases and J by 0 bases, with 19 bases between them. CDR1 is GTSNPN and CDR2 is SVGIG in the germline V gene (reference sequence). CDR3 amino acids: CAWSQWRGDYLNTEAFF. In DNA, the CDR3 is TGTGCCTGGAGTCAATGGAGGGGTGACTATTTGAACACTGAAGCTTTCTTT.

The chain employs TRBV19 and TRBJ1-6; possibly TRBD1 for D (5 bases). Germline V lookup: CDR1 LNHDA, CDR2 SQIVND (reference sequence). The CDR3 is 15 amino acids. Trimming left V 2 bases short and J 10 bases short, with 15 bases between. The DNA of the CDR3 is TGTGCCAGTAGTATATTGGAGGGGACGAAATCACCCCTCCACTTT. Translation: CASSILEGTKSPLHF.

The chain uses TRBV5-1 and TRBJ2-3; tentative D call: TRBD1 (6 bases). Trimming left V 4 bases short and J 6 bases short, with 30 bases between. This CDR3 comprises 19 residues. Germline CDR1 and CDR2: SGHRS and YFSETQ. DNA of the CDR3: TGCGCCAGCAGCGAACGAGGACAGTTCTCTATCTTTCAGTCTGATACGCAGTATTTT. This encodes CASSERGQFSIFQSDTQYF.

The gene calls are TRBV6-5 and TRBJ2-1; 9 bases align to TRBD2. CDR3 length: 14 residues. Germline V lookup: CDR1 MNHEY, CDR2 SVGAGI. The J segment lost 12 bases and the V segment lost 3 bases, leaving 9 bases of the junction unmatched. For the CDR3, the DNA is TGTGCCAGCAGTTATATAGCGGGGGCCCAATGGCAGTTCTTC. Protein product: CASSYIAGAQWQFF.

The V call is TRBV29-1, the J call TRBJ2-5, with D tentatively TRBD1 (6 bases). From germline, CDR1 is SQVTM and CDR2 ANQGSEA. V lost 3 bases to trimming and J lost 5 bases, with 13 bases between them. There are 13 residues in the CDR3. CDR3 nucleotide sequence: TGCAGCGTTGACCAGGGGCATATGGAGACCCAGTACTTC. This sequence encodes CSVDQGHMETQYF.

The V call is TRBV30, the J call TRBJ1-6; unclear D gene. Germline values: CDR1 GTSNPN, CDR2 SVGIG (reference sequence). CDR3 length: 12 amino acids. Trimming pared 8 bases from V and 9 bases from J, leaving 14 bases between. The DNA of the CDR3 is TGTGCCCAGGCGCTACGGGGTTCACCCCTCCACTTT. Its protein is CAQALRGSPLHF.

This clone appeared a single time. The chain joins TRBV6-6 to TRBJ1-1; D gene ambiguous. CDR3 length equals 14 residues. Trimming left V 2 bases short and J 6 bases short, with 13 bases between. CDR1 and CDR2 from the germline V gene are MNHNY and SVGAGI (reference sequence). CDR3 sequence (DNA): TGTGCCAGCAGTTACCCCGAGAACCAATCTGAAGCTTTCTTT. This sequence encodes CASSYPENQSEAFF.

The chain has TRBV5-1 and TRBJ1-1, with D possibly matching TRBD1 (6 bases). Germline V CDR1 and CDR2: SGHRS, YFSETQ. The ends were cut back, 4 bases at V and 5 bases at J, with 18 bases in the middle. This CDR3 has 15 amino acids. The CDR3 bases are TGCGCCAGCAGCCCTCTCAGGGGAGCCGAAACTGAAGCTTTCTTT. The encoded protein is CASSPLRGAETEAFF.

CDR3 sequence: CSAYGGYGYTF. For the CDR3, the DNA is TGCAGTGCTTACGGAGGCTATGGCTACACCTTC. This chain connects TRBV20-1 to TRBJ1-2; D is uncertain. The CDR3 sequence is 11 residues long. Trimming took 5 bases from V and 4 from J, leaving 8 bases between them. The V gene's germline CDR1 is DFQATT and CDR2 SNEGSKA (reference sequence).